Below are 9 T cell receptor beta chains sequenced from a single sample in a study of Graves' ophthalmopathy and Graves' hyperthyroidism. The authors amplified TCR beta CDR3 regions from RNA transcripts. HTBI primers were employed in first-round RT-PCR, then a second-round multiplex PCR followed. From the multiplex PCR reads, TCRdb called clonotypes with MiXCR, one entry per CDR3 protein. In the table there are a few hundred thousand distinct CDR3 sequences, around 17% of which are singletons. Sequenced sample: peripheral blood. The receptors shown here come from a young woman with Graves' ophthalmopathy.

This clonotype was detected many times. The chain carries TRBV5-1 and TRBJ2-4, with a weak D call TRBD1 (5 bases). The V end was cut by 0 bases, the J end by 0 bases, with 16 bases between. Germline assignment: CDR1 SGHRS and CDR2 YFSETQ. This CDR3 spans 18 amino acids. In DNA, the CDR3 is TGCGCCAGCAGCTTGGGACAGAGCAGCCTTCTAGCCAAAAACATTCAGTACTTC. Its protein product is CASSLGQSSLLAKNIQYF. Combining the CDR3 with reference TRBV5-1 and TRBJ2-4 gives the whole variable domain KAGVTQTPRYLIKTRGQQVTLSCSPISGHRSVSWYQQTPGQGLQFLFEYFSETQRNKGNFPGRFSGRQFSNSRSEMNVSTLELGDSALYLCASSLGQSSLLAKNIQYFGAGTRLSVL.

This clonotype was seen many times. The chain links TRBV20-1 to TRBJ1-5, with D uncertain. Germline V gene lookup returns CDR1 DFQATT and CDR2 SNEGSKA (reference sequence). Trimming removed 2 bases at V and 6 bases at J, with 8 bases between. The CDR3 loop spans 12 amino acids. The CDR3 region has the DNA TGCAGTGCTAGACTGTCCGGTCAGCCCCAGCATTTT. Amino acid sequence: CSARLSGQPQHF.

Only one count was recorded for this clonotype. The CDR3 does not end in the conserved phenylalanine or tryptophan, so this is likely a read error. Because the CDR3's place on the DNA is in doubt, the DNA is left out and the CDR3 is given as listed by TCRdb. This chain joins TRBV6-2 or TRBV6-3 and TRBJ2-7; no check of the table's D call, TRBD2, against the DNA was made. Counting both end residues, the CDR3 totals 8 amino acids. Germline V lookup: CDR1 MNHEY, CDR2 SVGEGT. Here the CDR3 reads CASRYPGG.

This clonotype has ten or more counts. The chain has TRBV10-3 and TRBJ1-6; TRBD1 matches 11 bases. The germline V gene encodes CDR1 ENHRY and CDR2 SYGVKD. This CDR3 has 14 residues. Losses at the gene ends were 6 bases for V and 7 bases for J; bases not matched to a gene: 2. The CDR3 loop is CAIRGTGGNSPLHF. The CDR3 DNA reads TGTGCCATCAGGGGGACAGGGGGAAATTCACCCCTCCACTTT.

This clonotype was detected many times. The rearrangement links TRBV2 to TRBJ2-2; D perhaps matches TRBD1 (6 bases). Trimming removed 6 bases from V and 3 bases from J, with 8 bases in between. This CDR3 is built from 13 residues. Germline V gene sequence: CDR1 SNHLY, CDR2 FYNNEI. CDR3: CASRTGYTGELFF. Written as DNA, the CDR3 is TGTGCCAGCAGAACAGGGTACACCGGGGAGCTGTTTTTT. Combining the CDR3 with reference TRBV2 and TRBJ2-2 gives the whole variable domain EPEVTQTPSHQVTQMGQEVILRCVPISNHLYFYWYRQILGQKVEFLVSFYNNEISEKSEIFDDQFSVERPDGSNFTLKIRSTKLEDSAMYFCASRTGYTGELFFGEGSRLTVL.

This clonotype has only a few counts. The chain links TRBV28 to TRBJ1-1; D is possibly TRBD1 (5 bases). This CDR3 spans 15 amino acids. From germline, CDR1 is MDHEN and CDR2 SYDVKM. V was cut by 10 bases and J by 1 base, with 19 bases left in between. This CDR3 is CAIATARRGNTEAFF. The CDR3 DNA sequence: TGTGCCATCGCGACAGCGCGGAGGGGGAACACTGAAGCTTTCTTT.

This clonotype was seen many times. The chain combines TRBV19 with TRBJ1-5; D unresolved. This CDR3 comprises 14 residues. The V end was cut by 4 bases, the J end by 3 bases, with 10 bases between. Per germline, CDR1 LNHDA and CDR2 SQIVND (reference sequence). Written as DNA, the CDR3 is TGTGCCAGTAGTACTGGACGCCTCAATCAGCCCCAGCATTTT. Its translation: CASSTGRLNQPQHF.

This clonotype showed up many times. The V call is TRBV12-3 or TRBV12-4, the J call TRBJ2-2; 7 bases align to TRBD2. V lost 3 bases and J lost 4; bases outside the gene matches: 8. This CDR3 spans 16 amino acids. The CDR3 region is CASSFLAGDPTGELFF. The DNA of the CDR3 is TGTGCCAGCAGTTTCCTGGCGGGGGATCCCACCGGGGAGCTGTTTTTT.

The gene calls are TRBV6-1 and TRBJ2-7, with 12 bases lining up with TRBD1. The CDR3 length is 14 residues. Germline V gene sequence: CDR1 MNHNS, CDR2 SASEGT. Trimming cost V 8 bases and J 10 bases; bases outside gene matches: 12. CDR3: CASGPGQGASDQYF. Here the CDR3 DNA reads TGTGCCAGCGGACCGGGACAGGGGGCCTCGGATCAGTACTTC.